Below, 2 T cell receptor beta chains from the same sample are listed, as sequenced in a study of CD8 T cells in Susac syndrome. When the RNA was reverse transcribed, random hexamers were used with an input of roughly 0.45 to 1 ug. TCRdb processed the immunoSEQ multiplex PCR reads anew with MiXCR; each CDR3 protein has one entry. Seen here are 250,000 to 300,000 distinct CDR3 sequences, around 89% observed once, and the top ten hold approximately 0.18%. Sequencing input: CD8+ T cells from PBMCs. The receptor set was obtained from a human donor with multiple sclerosis.

This chain uses TRBV30 with TRBJ1-2; 7 positions agree with TRBD1. Germline-derived CDR1 and CDR2 are GTSNPN and SVGIG (reference sequence). The CDR3 consists of 17 residues. V shed 0 bases, J shed 1 base, and the junction held 11 bases outside the gene matches. In nucleotides, the CDR3 is TGTGCCTGGAGTGTCACGGCAGGGGGGAACCTTAACTATGGCTACACCTTC. It yields the protein CAWSVTAGGNLNYGYTF.

The chain uses TRBV20-1 and TRBJ2-2; D might be TRBD1 (6 bases). This CDR3 spans 13 amino acids. Per the germline V gene, CDR1 is DFQATT and CDR2 is SNEGSKA (reference sequence). Trimming took off 3 bases at V and 1 base at J, with 6 bases between the two ends. This chain's CDR3 is CSARTGNTGELFF. The CDR3 DNA is TGCAGTGCTAGGACAGGGAACACCGGGGAGCTGTTTTTT.